These 6 T cell receptor beta chains were all obtained from the same sample, sequenced in a study of cytomegalovirus exposure and HLA in healthy donors. Primers for the PCR totalled 60 Vbeta and 13 Jbeta. Repertoires were generated with immunoSEQ multiplex PCR, while TCRdb's copy carries only in-frame clones and drops some. The listing contains about 91,000 clones. Sequencing was performed on PBMCs. Every receptor here comes from a woman aged 30 to 39 in good health and CMV-seronegative.

The chain links TRBV2 to TRBJ1-2; D perhaps matches TRBD1 (6 bases). Germline V gene lookup returns CDR1 SNHLY and CDR2 FYNNEI. V lost 7 bases, J lost 1 base, and 16 bases lay in between. This CDR3 has 15 amino acids. This chain's CDR3 is CASTPGTQDNYGYTF. DNA for the CDR3: TGTGCCAGCACCCCCGGGACACAAGATAACTATGGCTACACCTTC.

CDR3 DNA sequence: TGTGCCAGCAGCTTAGTCATGGGAGCCACTGGGGCCAACGTCCTGACTTTC. Protein product: CASSLVMGATGANVLTF. The chain links TRBV7-8 to TRBJ2-6; a possible D gene is TRBD2 (5 bases). CDR3 length: 17 amino acids. With 1 base removed from V and 2 bases from J, the gap between germline ends came to 12 bases. In germline, CDR1 is SGHVS, CDR2 FQNEAQ.

The chain is built from TRBV5-1 and TRBJ1-4; D ambiguous. Trimming removed 3 bases from V and 0 bases from J, with 12 bases in between. In germline, CDR1 is SGHRS, CDR2 YFSETQ. This CDR3 contains 16 residues. The CDR3 DNA reads as TGCGCCAGCAGCTCTCTGCACGCGTCAACTAATGAAAAACTGTTTTTT. Amino acids: CASSSLHASTNEKLFF.

The CDR3 sequence: CATSRDASKGLAGVQETQYF. The CDR3 region has the DNA TGTGCCACCAGCAGAGATGCGTCTAAGGGACTAGCGGGCGTCCAAGAGACCCAGTACTTC. The J gene is TRBJ2-5, the V gene TRBV15, with TRBD2 matching 12 bases. Trimming cost V 0 bases and J 1 base; bases outside gene matches: 12. The CDR3 runs to 20 residues. Germline values: CDR1 LNHNV, CDR2 YYDKDF (reference sequence).

Written as DNA, the CDR3 is TGTGCCAGCAGTGATCAGCCGCAGGGATACGAGCAGTACTTC. This encodes CASSDQPQGYEQYF. This chain links TRBV6-1 with TRBJ2-7, with D maybe TRBD1 (5 bases). Per the germline V gene, CDR1 is MNHNS and CDR2 is SASEGT. The germline V and J ends were trimmed by 3 bases and 4 bases, with 13 bases remaining between them. The CDR3 has 14 amino acids.

The chain combines TRBV7-2 with TRBJ2-3, with 7 bases that match TRBD2. V was pared by 5 bases and J by 6 bases, with 8 bases of the junction left unmatched. The germline V gene encodes CDR1 SGHTA and CDR2 FQGNSA. This CDR3 comprises 14 residues. CDR3 coding DNA: TGTGCCAGCAGCCGTCCCGGGGGGTGGGATACGCAGTATTTT. Translating it yields CASSRPGGWDTQYF.